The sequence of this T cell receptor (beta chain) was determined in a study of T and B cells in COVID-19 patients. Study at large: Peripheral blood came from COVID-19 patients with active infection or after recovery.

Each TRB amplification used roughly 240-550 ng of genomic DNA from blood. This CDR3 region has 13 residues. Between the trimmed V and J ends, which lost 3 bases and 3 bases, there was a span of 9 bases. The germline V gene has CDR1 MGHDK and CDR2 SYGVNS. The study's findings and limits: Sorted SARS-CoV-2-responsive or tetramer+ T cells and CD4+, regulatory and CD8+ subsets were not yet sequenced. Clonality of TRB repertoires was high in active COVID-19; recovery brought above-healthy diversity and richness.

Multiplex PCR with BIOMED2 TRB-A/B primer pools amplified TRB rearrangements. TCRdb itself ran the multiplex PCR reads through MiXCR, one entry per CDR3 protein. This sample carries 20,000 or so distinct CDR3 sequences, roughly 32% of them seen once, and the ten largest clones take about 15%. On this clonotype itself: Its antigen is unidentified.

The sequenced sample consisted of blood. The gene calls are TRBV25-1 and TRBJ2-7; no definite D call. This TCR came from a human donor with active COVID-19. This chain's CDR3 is CASSDNLSYEQYV. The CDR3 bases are TGTGCCAGCAGTGATAACCTTAGCTACGAGCAGTACGTC.